Each of the 7 T cell receptor beta chains below was sequenced from the same sample in a study of blood T cell repertoires in COVID-19 (dated by TCRdb to 2020 to 2022). The library came from the immunoSEQ multiplex PCR assay. Sourced from immuneACCESS, this table was stored by TCRdb with only in-frame sequences that have V and J called. A share of the clones is absent; for the studies checked, an unresolved V gene accounts for under half, and the remainder has no known explanation. Recorded for this sample are 130,000 to 150,000 clones; 70% to 90% of them occurred a single time. Approximately 12% of the sample is held by the ten biggest clonotypes. The sequenced sample was peripheral blood. Source of these receptors: a man between 60 and 75 years old with active or convalescent COVID-19.

The chain links TRBV3-1 (or the pseudogene TRBV3-2) to TRBJ1-5, with D possibly matching TRBD1 (6 bases). Trimming took 5 bases from V and 7 from J, leaving 9 bases between them. Germline lookup yields CDR1 LGHDT and CDR2 YNNKEL (reference sequence). This CDR3 has 12 amino acids. CDR3 sequence reads: CASSLTGQPQHF. DNA of the CDR3: TGTGCCAGCAGCTTAACAGGGCAGCCCCAGCATTTT.

This clone was counted a single time. CDR3 region: CASSQDWSGETQYF. CDR3 nucleotides: TGTGCCAGCAGCCAAGATTGGTCGGGGGAGACCCAGTACTTC. The V and J genes are TRBV3-1 (or the pseudogene TRBV3-2) and TRBJ2-5; a possible D gene is TRBD2 (5 bases). Looked up from germline, CDR1 is LGHDT and CDR2 is YNNKEL (reference sequence). Deletions cut 0 bases from V and 5 bases from J, with 10 bases between. The CDR3 has 14 amino acids.

The rearrangement uses TRBV3-1 (or the pseudogene TRBV3-2) and TRBJ1-2; D remains unclear. The CDR3 spans 15 residues. Trimming shortened V by 2 bases and J by 8 bases, and 18 bases separated the two germline ends. CDR1 LGHDT and CDR2 YNNKEL come from the germline V gene (reference sequence). The CDR3 DNA reads TGTGCCAGCAGCCAAAGACATGCCGGAATATGGGGCTACACCTTC. It codes for CASSQRHAGIWGYTF.

The chain has TRBV10-3 and TRBJ2-7, with D possibly matching TRBD1 (5 bases). V dropped 3 bases and J dropped 5 bases, with 14 bases sitting between them. The CDR3 length is 14 residues. Per germline, CDR1 ENHRY and CDR2 SYGVKD. The CDR3 DNA sequence: TGTGCCATCAGTGACAGGGCCGAAGTCGACGAGCAGTACTTC. Amino acids: CAISDRAEVDEQYF.

The J gene is TRBJ2-3, the V gene TRBV14; the match to TRBD2 covers 8 bases. The CDR3 contains 17 residues. CDR1 is SGHDN and CDR2 is FVKESK in the germline V gene. V trimming: 1 base; J trimming: 2 bases; junction bases outside the gene matches: 8. The CDR3 nucleotides read TGTGCCAGCAGCCAAGCTAAAACTAGCGGCTACACAGATACGCAGTATTTT. Its protein product is CASSQAKTSGYTDTQYF.

The chain joins TRBV3-1 (or the pseudogene TRBV3-2) to TRBJ2-1, with 9 nucleotides matching TRBD2. The CDR3 has 17 residues. CDR1 is LGHDT and CDR2 is YNNKEL in the germline V gene (reference sequence). The V and J ends lost 2 bases and 4 bases, in that order; junction bases with no gene match: 9. CDR3 sequence reads: CASSQWGSGSRYNEQFF. Written as DNA, the CDR3 is TGTGCCAGCAGCCAATGGGGTAGCGGGAGCAGGTACAATGAGCAGTTCTTC.

V usage is TRBV7-6 and J usage is TRBJ2-1, with 9 bases matching TRBD2. In germline, CDR1 is SGHVS, CDR2 FNYEAQ. After removal of 6 bases from V and 4 bases from J, the junction contained 10 bases not matched to a gene. CDR3 length: 16 amino acids. The CDR3 sequence: CASSYNSGGRYNEQFF. CDR3 coding DNA: TGTGCCAGCAGTTATAATAGCGGGGGCCGATACAATGAGCAGTTCTTC.